These T cell receptor beta chains were read from a single sample in a study of T cells in Graves' hyperthyroidism and ophthalmopathy. TCRdb ran MiXCR on the multiplex PCR reads and lists one entry per CDR3 protein. There are hundreds of thousands of distinct CDR3 sequences in the sample; about 19% occur only once, and 16% lies in the top ten. Sequencing was carried out using blood. The origin of the receptors is a woman in her forties or fifties with Graves' hyperthyroidism that later progressed to Graves' ophthalmopathy. CDR3s include the opening cysteine and the closing phenylalanine or tryptophan. A D gene is named only where the DNA matches it firmly. Clone size appears in some rows only: once, few, many, or a class for an expanded clone.

>-|TRBV11-2|TRBJ1-6|many
CASSLGGGSPLHF
TGTGCCAGCAGCTTAGGAGGTGGCTCACCCCTCCACTTT
>TRBD2|TRBV7-9|TRBJ2-1|-
CASSARPLAGGLYNEQFF
TGTGCCAGCAGCGCCCGGCCCCTAGCGGGGGGTCTGTACAATGAGCAGTTCTTC
>-|TRBV7-9|TRBJ1-6|many
CASSSQIRLYDSPLHF
TGTGCCAGCAGCTCGCAGATCCGACTCTACGATTCACCCCTCCACTTT
>TRBD2|TRBV20-1|TRBJ2-7|few
CSASWAGGIIAYEQYF
TGCAGTGCTAGTTGGGCGGGGGGGATCATCGCCTACGAGCAGTACTTC
>-|TRBV6-1|TRBJ2-2|-
CASGGGWLTGELFF
TGTGCCAGCGGTGGGGGGTGGCTCACCGGGGAGCTGTTTTTT
>TRBD1|TRBV19|TRBJ1-2|-
CASSIGTGDLYGYTF
TGTGCCAGTAGTATTGGGACAGGGGACCTCTATGGCTACACCTTC
>-|TRBV27|TRBJ2-7|few
CASSFRGDSPLYEQYF
TGTGCCAGCAGTTTTCGGGGGGACAGTCCATTGTACGAGCAGTACTTC
>TRBD2|TRBV5-1|TRBJ2-5|-
CASSLGPSGGPETQYF
TGCGCCAGCAGCTTGGGCCCTAGCGGGGGGCCTGAGACCCAGTACTTC
>-|TRBV4-1|TRBJ1-5|-
CASSQLSDGARNQPQHF
TGCGCCAGCAGCCAACTCTCTGACGGGGCTAGGAATCAGCCCCAGCATTTT
>TRBD1|TRBV9|TRBJ1-6|few
CASSVGDRLNSPLHF
TGTGCCAGCAGCGTGGGGGACAGGTTAAATTCACCCCTCCACTTT
>-|TRBV20-1|TRBJ1-1|many
CSAPRARNTEAFF
TGCAGTGCTCCGAGGGCCAGGAACACTGAAGCTTTCTTT
>TRBD1|TRBV20-1|TRBJ1-2|many
CSADPGTGGSGYTF
TGCAGTGCCGACCCCGGGACAGGGGGCAGTGGCTACACCTTC
>TRBD1|TRBV5-1|TRBJ1-4|-
CASGQGQETEKLFF
TGCGCCAGCGGGCAGGGACAGGAGACGGAAAAACTGTTTTTT
>-|TRBV7-9|TRBJ2-1|few
CASSWAPYNEQFF
TGTGCCAGCAGCTGGGCCCCCTACAATGAGCAGTTCTTC
>TRBD2|TRBV20-1|TRBJ2-3|few
CSASLAGSSTDTQYF
TGCAGTGCTAGCTTAGCGGGGTCTAGCACAGATACGCAGTATTTT
>-|TRBV2|TRBJ1-5|-
CASSNRVMSNQPQHF
TGTGCCAGCAGTAACCGGGTTATGAGCAATCAGCCCCAGCATTTT
>TRBD1|TRBV5-1|TRBJ1-1|many
CASSLGQGGHTEAFF
TGCGCCAGCAGCTTGGGACAGGGCGGGCATACTGAAGCTTTCTTT
>-|TRBV6-2/TRBV6-3|TRBJ2-1|many
CASSTRSGGPLNEQFF
TGTGCCAGCAGTACCCGTAGCGGCGGGCCTCTCAATGAGCAGTTCTTC
>-|TRBV5-6|TRBJ1-4|-
CASSWGLGPMGKLFF
TGTGCCAGCAGCTGGGGTTTGGGACCCATGGGAAAACTGTTTTTT
>-|TRBV11-2|TRBJ1-3|-
CASRTGFSGNTIYF
TGTGCCAGCAGAACGGGGTTCTCTGGAAACACCATATATTTT
>TRBD1|TRBV20-1|TRBJ2-3|few
CSAWTGGSRSQYF
TGCAGTGCTTGGACAGGAGGTTCAAGATCGCAGTATTTT
>-|TRBV12-3/TRBV12-4|TRBJ1-6|few
CASSKQNSPLHF
TGTGCCAGCAGTAAACAGAATTCACCCCTCCACTTT
>-|TRBV7-9|TRBJ2-7|many
CASSSVKQVHEQYF
TGTGCCAGCAGCTCGGTTAAACAGGTCCACGAGCAGTACTTC
>-|TRBV20-1|TRBJ2-7|many
CSAEPGDRRYEQYF
TGCAGTGCAGAACCAGGCGACAGGCGCTACGAGCAGTACTTC
>TRBD1|TRBV14|TRBJ1-1|few
CASSQRDRGLGAFF
TGTGCCAGCAGCCAGAGAGACAGGGGGCTCGGAGCTTTCTTT
>TRBD1|TRBV6-1|TRBJ2-7|few
CASRGQLDSYEQYF
TGTGCCAGCAGGGGACAGCTTGACTCCTACGAGCAGTACTTC
>TRBD1|TRBV12-3/TRBV12-4|TRBJ2-1|many
CASTGRTGAPNEQFF
TGTGCCAGCACTGGACGGACAGGGGCTCCCAATGAGCAGTTCTTC
>-|TRBV19|TRBJ2-1|-
CASSTSRAGAYNEQFF
TGTGCCAGTAGTACTAGTCGGGCCGGGGCATACAATGAGCAGTTCTTC
>TRBD1|TRBV2|TRBJ1-2|-
CASSAPKSRGQEDYGYTF
TGTGCCAGCAGCGCCCCAAAAAGTAGAGGACAGGAAGATTATGGCTACACCTTC
>-|TRBV19|TRBJ1-1|many
CASSLHQGLMNTEAFF
TGTGCCAGTAGCCTTCACCAGGGACTTATGAACACTGAAGCTTTCTTT
>TRBD1|TRBV11-2|TRBJ1-5|many
CASSLGMGTGGRPQHF
TGTGCCAGCAGCTTAGGAATGGGGACAGGGGGCCGGCCCCAGCATTTT
>-|TRBV18|TRBJ2-7|many
CASSPSKDGSYEQYF
TGTGCCAGCTCACCCAGTAAGGACGGCAGCTACGAGCAGTACTTC
>-|TRBV18|TRBJ1-2|-
CASSPQREDVYGYTF
TGTGCCAGCTCACCACAGCGGGAGGATGTCTATGGCTACACCTTC
>-|TRBV20-1|TRBJ2-2|-
CSAHPPSGELFF
TGCAGTGCCCACCCCCCCTCCGGGGAGCTGTTTTTT
>TRBD1|TRBV6-5|TRBJ2-1|-
CASSYSGQGNEQFF
TGTGCCAGCAGTTACTCGGGACAGGGCAATGAGCAGTTCTTC
>-|TRBV11-2|TRBJ2-5|many
CASSATVGGYPVETQYF
TGTGCCAGCAGCGCGACGGTGGGGGGCTACCCTGTAGAGACCCAGTACTTC
>-|TRBV6-1|TRBJ2-7|-
CASNPGTPPSYGEQYF
TGTGCCAGCAACCCAGGGACCCCCCCGTCGTACGGCGAGCAGTACTTC
>-|TRBV28|TRBJ1-6|few
CASSLWSGVNSPLHF
TGTGCCAGCAGTTTATGGTCGGGGGTTAATTCACCCCTCCACTTT
>-|TRBV15|TRBJ2-7|few
CATSRDLGRATYEQYF
TGTGCCACCAGCAGAGATCTCGGCAGGGCAACCTACGAGCAGTACTTC
>TRBD1|TRBV6-1|TRBJ2-2|-
CASSGGQPGELFF
TGTGCCAGCAGTGGGGGACAGCCCGGGGAGCTGTTTTTT
>TRBD2|TRBV5-5|TRBJ2-1|few
CASLSSRGGPYNEQFF
TGTGCCAGCCTTTCTTCTCGCGGGGGGCCGTACAATGAGCAGTTCTTC
>TRBD1|TRBV7-9|TRBJ1-2|many
CASSFEQGALGYTF
TGTGCCAGCAGCTTCGAACAGGGGGCTCTTGGCTACACCTTC
>-|TRBV30|TRBJ1-1|-
CAWLMRTGEAFF
TGTGCCTGGTTGATGCGGACGGGTGAAGCTTTCTTT
>-|TRBV2|TRBJ2-7|-
CASSELPGKAYEQYF
TGTGCCAGCAGTGAACTCCCGGGAAAGGCCTACGAGCAGTACTTC
>-|TRBV5-8|TRBJ1-1|few
CASPRQDHLNTEAFF
TGTGCCAGCCCCCGACAGGACCACTTGAACACTGAAGCTTTCTTT